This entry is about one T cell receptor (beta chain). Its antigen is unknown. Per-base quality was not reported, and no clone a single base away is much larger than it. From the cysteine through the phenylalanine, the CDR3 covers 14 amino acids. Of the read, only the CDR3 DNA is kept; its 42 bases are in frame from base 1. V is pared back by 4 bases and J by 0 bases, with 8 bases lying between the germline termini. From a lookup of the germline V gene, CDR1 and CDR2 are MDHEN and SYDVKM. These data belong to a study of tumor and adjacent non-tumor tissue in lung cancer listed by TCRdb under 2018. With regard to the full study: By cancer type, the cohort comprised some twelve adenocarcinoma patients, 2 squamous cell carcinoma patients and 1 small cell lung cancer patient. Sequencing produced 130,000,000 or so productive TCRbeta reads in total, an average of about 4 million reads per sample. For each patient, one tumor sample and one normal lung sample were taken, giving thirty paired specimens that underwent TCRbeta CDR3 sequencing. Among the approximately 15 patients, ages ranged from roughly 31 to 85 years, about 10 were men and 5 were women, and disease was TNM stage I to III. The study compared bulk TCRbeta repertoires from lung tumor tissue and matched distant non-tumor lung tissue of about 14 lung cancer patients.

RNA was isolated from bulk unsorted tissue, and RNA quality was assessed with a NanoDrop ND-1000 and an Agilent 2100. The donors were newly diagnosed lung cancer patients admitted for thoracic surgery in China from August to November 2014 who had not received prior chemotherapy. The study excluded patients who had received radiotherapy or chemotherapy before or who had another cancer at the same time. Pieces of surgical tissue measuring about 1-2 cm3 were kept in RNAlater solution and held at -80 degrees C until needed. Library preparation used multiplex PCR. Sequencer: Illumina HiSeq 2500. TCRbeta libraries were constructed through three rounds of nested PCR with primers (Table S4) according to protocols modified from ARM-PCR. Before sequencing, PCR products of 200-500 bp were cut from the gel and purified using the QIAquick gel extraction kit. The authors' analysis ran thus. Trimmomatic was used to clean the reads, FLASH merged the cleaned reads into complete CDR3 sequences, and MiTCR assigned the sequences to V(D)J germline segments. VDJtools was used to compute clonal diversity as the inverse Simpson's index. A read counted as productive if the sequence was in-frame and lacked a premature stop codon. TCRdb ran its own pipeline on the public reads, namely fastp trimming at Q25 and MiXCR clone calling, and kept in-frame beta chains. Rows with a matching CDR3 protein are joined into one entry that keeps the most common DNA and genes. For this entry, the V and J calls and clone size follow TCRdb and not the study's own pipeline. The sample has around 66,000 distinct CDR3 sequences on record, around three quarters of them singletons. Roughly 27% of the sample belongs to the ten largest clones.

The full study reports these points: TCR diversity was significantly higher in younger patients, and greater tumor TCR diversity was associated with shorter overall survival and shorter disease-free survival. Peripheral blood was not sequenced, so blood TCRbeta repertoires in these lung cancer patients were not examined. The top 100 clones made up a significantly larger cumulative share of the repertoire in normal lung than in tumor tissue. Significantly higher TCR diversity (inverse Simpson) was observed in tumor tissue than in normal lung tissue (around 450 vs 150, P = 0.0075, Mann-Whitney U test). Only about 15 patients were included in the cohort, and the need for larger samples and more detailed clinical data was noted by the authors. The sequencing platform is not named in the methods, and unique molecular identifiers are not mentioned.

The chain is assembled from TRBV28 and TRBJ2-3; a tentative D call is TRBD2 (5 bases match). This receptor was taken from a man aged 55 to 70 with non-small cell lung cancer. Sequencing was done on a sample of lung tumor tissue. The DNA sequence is TGTGCCAGCAGTTCTGGCGGGAGCACAGATACGCAGTATTTT. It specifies CASSSGGSTDTQYF.